The T cell receptor (beta chain) under discussion was sequenced for a study of regulatory T cells in long-lasting Graves disease. General study results and limits: Persistent Graves' cases showed lower TCR diversity than newly diagnosed cases. Only peripheral blood was studied, not thyroid tissue.

The table lists this clonotype with many counts. What it recognizes is unknown. Time point in this sample: newly diagnosed GD, antithyroid drugs for less than 3 months. The TCR library was made from RNA extracted from PBMCs. TCR beta libraries were built with iRepertoire HTBI primers and Arm-PCR of CDR3 regions. A single record per CDR3 protein comes from TCRdb applying MiXCR to the multiplex PCR reads. The profile shows a few hundred thousand distinct CDR3 sequences, 16% of them singletons. V was pared by 5 bases and J by 6 bases, with 22 bases between. The CDR3 has 17 residues. Germline lookup yields CDR1 SNHLY and CDR2 FYNNEI. Another study also made use of these data, one on T cells in Graves' hyperthyroidism and ophthalmopathy. As that report states: Most thyroid clonotypes expanded above 0.001 appeared in blood too. For ophthalmopathy, model prediction preceded onset by a median approximately 6 months.

The source was peripheral blood mononuclear cells (PBMCs), collected at new diagnosis, from a patient treated with antithyroid drugs. The chain combines TRBV2 with TRBJ2-2; D could derive from TRBD1 or TRBD2 (7 bases each). This receptor was identified in a woman aged 18-29 years with Graves disease. This CDR3 is CASSHDREGLSAGELFF. In nucleotides, the CDR3 is TGTGCCAGCAGTCATGACAGGGAGGGATTGTCGGCCGGGGAGCTGTTTTTT.